The sequence of this T cell receptor beta chain was determined in a study of T cell repertoires in cytomegalovirus infection. About the study: Epitope selection comprised recently identified HLA-C-restricted CMV epitopes and well-studied HLA-B-restricted CMV epitopes. Public TCR beta signatures provided an indication of both CMV infection and a matching HLA type. Overall study findings and caveats: Accumulated public TCR beta family frequency recognized individuals carrying CMV together with the relevant HLA. The response measured ex vivo was dominated by TCR beta clonotypes (HLA-C-restricted and CMV-specific).

Of note for this clonotype: Its antigen is unidentified.

The CDR3 is 15 amino acids. Germline-derived CDR1 and CDR2 are LNHNV and YYDKDF (reference sequence). V shed 2 bases, J shed 0 bases, and the junction held 4 bases outside the gene matches. TCRdb re-derived calls from the reads in MiXCR, one entry per CDR3 protein. This sample has approximately 1,000,000 distinct CDR3 sequences, with 31% found just once. V and J are TRBV15 and TRBJ2-7; TRBD2 matches at 7 bases. The TCR was taken from a human donor in good health (CMV status not recorded). Some clones in this sample may be carry-over from other donors' samples. Material: cultured CD8+ T cells from PBMCs, obtained from culture after CMV antigen stimulation. CDR3 DNA: TGTGCCACCAGCAGACTTGGGAGGGTCTCCTACGAGCAGTACTTC. Its translation: CATSRLGRVSYEQYF.